The rows below give T cell receptor beta chains drawn from one sample of a study of T cell responses to AZD1222 COVID-19 vaccine. Assay: immunoSEQ multiplex PCR; the TCRdb copy retains only in-frame clones and omits some. Among tens of thousands of clones listed, about 85% were seen once. Sequencing used peripheral blood, obtained 28 days after the second AZD1222 dose. The receptors were gathered from an adult who received the AZD1222 COVID-19 vaccine. CDR3s include the opening cysteine and the closing phenylalanine or tryptophan. D genes are given only for firm matches. Expanded clones are given a class, and other clones once, few, many or no size at all.

NA | TRBJ2-5 | NA | TRBV3-1/TRBV3-2 | CASSQGAGEETQYF | TGTGCCAGCAGCCAAGGGGCAGGGGAAGAGACCCAGTACTTC
NA | TRBJ2-3 | NA | TRBV27 | CASSPRQSTDTQYF | TGTGCCAGCAGTCCGAGACAGTCCACAGATACGCAGTATTTT
NA | TRBJ2-3 | medium-sized | TRBV18 | CASSPQGRNPDTQYF | TGTGCCAGCTCACCACAAGGGAGGAACCCAGATACGCAGTATTTT
NA | TRBJ1-4 | NA | TRBV12-3/TRBV12-4 | CASSLTSTEKLFF | TGTGCCAGCAGTTTAACGTCAACTGAAAAACTGTTTTTT
TRBD1 | TRBJ2-7 | NA | TRBV6-2/TRBV6-3 | CASSDRGYYEQYF | TGTGCCAGCAGTGACAGGGGGTACTACGAGCAGTACTTC
NA | TRBJ2-1 | NA | TRBV20-1 | CSVLLNEQFF | TGCAGTGTTCTATTAAATGAGCAGTTCTTC
NA | TRBJ2-1 | NA | TRBV5-5 | CASSPPGITYNEQFF | TGTGCCAGCAGCCCCCCCGGGATCACATACAATGAGCAGTTCTTC
NA | TRBJ1-2 | NA | TRBV28 | CASRLQGRSGYTF | TGTGCCAGCAGGTTGCAGGGAAGAAGTGGCTACACCTTC
NA | TRBJ1-4 | NA | TRBV5-6 | CASSYDRSTNEKLFF | TGTGCCAGCAGCTATGACAGGTCAACTAATGAAAAACTGTTTTTT
TRBD1 | TRBJ2-7 | NA | TRBV30 | CAWSKTGGLGEQYF | TGTGCCTGGTCAAAGACAGGGGGCTTAGGTGAGCAGTACTTC
TRBD1 | TRBJ1-1 | NA | TRBV28 | CASSLWGRGSGTEAFF | TGTGCCAGCAGTTTATGGGGCAGGGGGAGCGGCACTGAAGCTTTCTTT
NA | TRBJ2-3 | once | TRBV7-8 | CASSLQPGPGVSDTQYF | TGTGCCAGCAGCCTCCAACCGGGACCAGGGGTCTCAGATACGCAGTATTTT
NA | TRBJ2-5 | NA | TRBV12-3/TRBV12-4 | CASSLYETQYF | TGTGCCAGCAGTTTATACGAGACCCAGTACTTC
NA | TRBJ1-2 | once | TRBV19 | CASSIEKGFGYGYTF | TGTGCCAGTAGTATAGAAAAGGGGTTTGGCTATGGCTACACCTTC
NA | TRBJ1-1 | NA | TRBV10-3 | CAISARGNTEAFF | TGTGCCATCAGTGCCAGAGGTAACACTGAAGCTTTCTTT
NA | TRBJ1-2 | NA | TRBV27 | CASSGRARDYGYTF | TGTGCCAGCAGTGGCCGGGCACGGGACTATGGCTACACCTTC
NA | TRBJ1-3 | NA | TRBV25-1 | CASSEYGQGSSGNTIYF | TGTGCCAGCAGTGAATATGGGCAGGGAAGCTCTGGAAACACCATATATTTT
TRBD2 | TRBJ2-3 | NA | TRBV4-1 | CASSQELAGRTDTQYF | TGCGCCAGCAGCCAAGAACTAGCGGGCCGCACAGATACGCAGTATTTT
NA | TRBJ1-2 | NA | TRBV30 | CACRPRGVYGYTF | TGTGCCTGTCGGCCTCGGGGGGTCTATGGCTACACCTTC
TRBD1 | TRBJ1-1 | NA | TRBV19 | CASSPEWDRDTEAFF | TGTGCCAGTAGTCCCGAGTGGGACAGGGACACTGAAGCTTTCTTT